The 18 T cell receptor beta chains below come from one sample, sequenced in a study of blood T cell repertoires in COVID-19. The assay was immunoSEQ multiplex PCR, and TCRdb's table has in-frame clones only and misses some. The sample consists of approximately 280,000 clones, roughly 83% of them appearing once. The sequenced sample consisted of peripheral blood. All receptors come from a human donor with COVID-19, enrolled during active disease. The donor label of this sample is uncertain.

A note on this clone: Other DNA sequences in the same sample also yield this CDR3. This chain uses TRBV27 with TRBJ2-5; 9 bases line up with TRBD2. CDR3 size: 14 residues. Looked up from germline, CDR1 is MNHEY and CDR2 is SMNVEV (reference sequence). V trimming: 3 bases; J trimming: 5 bases; junction bases outside the gene matches: 4. CDR3 protein: CASSFAGGRETQYF. The CDR3 DNA reads TGTGCCAGCAGTTTTGCGGGGGGGAGGGAGACCCAGTACTTC.

The J gene is TRBJ1-5, the V gene TRBV2, with D uncertain. Germline CDR1 SNHLY, CDR2 FYNNEI. Trimming removed 4 bases at V and 3 bases at J, with 10 bases between. The CDR3 contains 14 residues. CDR3: CASSGEAPNQPQHF. CDR3 sequence (DNA): TGTGCCAGCAGTGGGGAGGCCCCCAATCAGCCCCAGCATTTT.

A remark on this clone: At one end, the junction sequence differs from germline, possibly due to a read error. This chain links TRBV3-1 (or the pseudogene TRBV3-2) with TRBJ2-1; no clear D. The CDR3 sequence is 12 residues long. Germline-derived CDR1 and CDR2 are LGHDT and YNNKEL (reference sequence). This chain's CDR3 is CASSQVGIEPFF. CDR3 nucleotide sequence: TGTGCCAGCAGCCAAGTCGGTATAGAGCCGTTCTTC.

This chain links TRBV3-1 (or the pseudogene TRBV3-2) with TRBJ1-5; D may be TRBD1 (5 bases). The CDR3 sequence is 16 residues long. In germline, CDR1 is LGHDT, CDR2 YNNKEL (reference sequence). V lost 0 bases and J 7 bases, leaving 16 bases between the germline ends. CDR3: CASSQDLGALGQPQHF. In DNA, the CDR3 is TGTGCCAGCAGCCAAGATCTAGGGGCCCTCGGGCAGCCCCAGCATTTT.

The chain recombines TRBV19 with TRBJ1-6, with a possible D match to TRBD1 (6 bases). The CDR3 consists of 16 residues. Germline CDR1 reads LNHDA; CDR2 reads SQIVND (reference sequence). V was shortened by 6 bases and J by 9 bases, with 21 bases between the two germline ends. DNA of the CDR3: TGTGCCAGTAGCCATGGGGGTGCAGGGGTTATTTCACCCCTCCACTTT. This encodes CASSHGGAGVISPLHF.

V is TRBV9 and J is TRBJ2-7; TRBD2 is a possible D gene (5 bases). Germline V gives CDR1 SGDLS, CDR2 YYNGEE. The CDR3 consists of 12 residues. Trimming removed 4 bases from V and 3 bases from J, with 8 bases in between. For the CDR3, the DNA is TGTGCCAGCAGCCCGGGGAACTACGAGCAGTACTTC. It is translated as CASSPGNYEQYF.

The J gene is TRBJ1-4, the V gene TRBV28; 7 bases map to TRBD1. With 4 bases clipped from V and 7 bases from J, the junction kept 9 bases outside the gene matches. In germline, CDR1 is MDHEN, CDR2 SYDVKM. This CDR3 is 15 amino acids long. The CDR3 loop is CASSSNRGTGEKLFF. CDR3 nucleotides: TGTGCCAGCAGTTCCAACAGGGGAACTGGTGAAAAACTGTTTTTT.

V usage is TRBV4-3 and J usage is TRBJ2-7; possibly TRBD1 for D (6 bases). Germline V lookup: CDR1 LGHNA, CDR2 YSLEER. The CDR3 loop spans 15 amino acids. V lost 1 base to trimming and J lost 0 bases, with 10 bases between them. DNA of the CDR3: TGCGCCAGCAGCCAAGGAGTGGACAGCTCCTACGAGCAGTACTTC. This gives the protein CASSQGVDSSYEQYF.

This chain joins TRBV5-1 and TRBJ2-3; TRBD1 aligns across 7 bases. CDR3 size: 15 residues. CDR1 and CDR2 from the germline V gene are SGHRS and YFSETQ. V shed 4 bases and J 0 bases; nucleotides not matched to a gene: 5. Written as DNA, the CDR3 is TGCGCCAGCAGCCTAGACAGGGCTAGCACAGATACGCAGTATTTT. It encodes CASSLDRASTDTQYF.

This clone has only one observation. The chain links TRBV27 to TRBJ2-3, with 10 bases that match TRBD2. The CDR3 totals 15 residues. Trimming took 5 bases from V and 1 from J; bases not matched to a gene: 3. Germline assignment: CDR1 MNHEY and CDR2 SMNVEV (reference sequence). In DNA, the CDR3 is TGTGCCAGCAGTCCCGGGACTAGCGGCACAGATACGCAGTATTTT. As protein: CASSPGTSGTDTQYF.

V gene TRBV4-3 combines with J gene TRBJ1-4; the D gene is possibly TRBD1 (6 bases). This CDR3 contains 16 residues. Germline V gives CDR1 LGHNA, CDR2 YSLEER. Deletions cut 4 bases from V and 2 bases from J, with 14 bases between. The CDR3: CASSRGLVGTNEKLFF. For the CDR3, the DNA is TGCGCCAGCAGCCGGGGGCTGGTGGGGACTAATGAAAAACTGTTTTTT.

The chain combines TRBV9 with TRBJ2-3; D perhaps matches TRBD1 (5 bases). Germline values: CDR1 SGDLS, CDR2 YYNGEE. Trimming removed 0 bases from V and 3 bases from J, with 14 bases in between. The CDR3 runs 16 residues. The CDR3 loop reads CASSVEATELTDTQYF. Written as DNA, the CDR3 is TGTGCCAGCAGCGTAGAGGCGACAGAATTAACAGATACGCAGTATTTT. Drawing the rest from reference TRBV9 and TRBJ2-3, the complete variable domain is DSGVTQTPKHLITATGQRVTLRCSPRSGDLSVYWYQQSLDQGLQFLIQYYNGEERAKGNILERFSAQQFPDLHSELNLSSLELGDSALYFCASSVEATELTDTQYFGPGTRLTVL.

The chain combines TRBV18 with TRBJ1-1; D remains unclear. With 1 base removed from V and 2 bases from J, the gap between germline ends came to 11 bases. The germline gives CDR1 KGHSH, CDR2 LQKENI. This CDR3 spans 15 amino acids. This chain's CDR3 is CASSPLPGSNTEAFF. The CDR3 bases are TGTGCCAGCTCACCACTACCCGGTTCAAACACTGAAGCTTTCTTT. The full variable domain, rest sourced from reference TRBV18 and TRBJ1-1, is NAGVMQNPRHLVRRRGQEARLRCSPMKGHSHVYWYRQLPEEGLKFMVYLQKENIIDESGMPKERFSAEFPKEGPSILRIQQVVRGDSAAYFCASSPLPGSNTEAFFGQGTRLTVV.

The chain carries TRBV19 and TRBJ1-5, with a possible D match to TRBD1 (6 bases). Germline-derived CDR1 and CDR2 are LNHDA and SQIVND (reference sequence). Between the trimmed V and J ends, which lost 3 bases and 5 bases, there was a span of 14 bases. The CDR3 runs to 15 residues. CDR3 bases: TGTGCCAGTAGTATCTTGGACAGTGGCTATCAGCCCCAGCATTTT. Translation: CASSILDSGYQPQHF.

The V and J genes are TRBV7-3 and TRBJ2-1; 11 bases are a match to TRBD1. V was pared by 10 bases and J by 6 bases, with 11 bases of the junction left unmatched. The CDR3 runs to 15 residues. CDR1 and CDR2 (germline): SGHTA, FQGTGA. The CDR3 nucleotides are TGTGCCACCCAGCTTGAGGGACAGGGGGGCAATGAGCAGTTCTTC. Translation gives CATQLEGQGGNEQFF.

The rearrangement links TRBV5-6 to TRBJ2-7; TRBD1 aligns across 7 bases. CDR1 SGHDT and CDR2 YYEEEE come from the germline V gene. With V trimmed by 6 bases and J by 2 bases, 8 bases remained unmatched. The CDR3 sequence is 14 residues long. CDR3 in DNA: TGTGCCAGCAACCGCAGGGGGTCCCCCTACGAGCAGTACTTC. Amino acids: CASNRRGSPYEQYF. Together with reference TRBV5-6 and TRBJ2-7, the CDR3 gives the full variable domain: DAGVTQSPTHLIKTRGQQVTLRCSPKSGHDTVSWYQQALGQGPQFIFQYYEEEERQRGNFPDRFSGHQFPNYSSELNVNALLLGDSALYLCASNRRGSPYEQYFGPGTRLTVT.

DNA of the CDR3: TGTGCCAGCAGCTTAAGGCAGACAGCAGATACGCAGTATTTT. It specifies CASSLRQTADTQYF. The chain is built from TRBV7-9 and TRBJ2-3; tentatively, D is TRBD1 (5 bases). V was shortened by 2 bases and J by 4 bases, with 10 bases between the two germline ends. CDR3 size: 14 residues. The germline V gene has CDR1 SEHNR and CDR2 FQNEAQ (reference sequence).

The chain links TRBV19 to TRBJ1-2; D remains unclear. CDR3 size: 16 residues. Deletions cut 5 bases from V and 4 bases from J, with 20 bases between. Germline V lookup: CDR1 LNHDA, CDR2 SQIVND (reference sequence). The CDR3 DNA is TGTGCCAGTAGTGCCACGGGATCTACCACTGTCTATGGCTACACCTTC. Amino acids: CASSATGSTTVYGYTF.